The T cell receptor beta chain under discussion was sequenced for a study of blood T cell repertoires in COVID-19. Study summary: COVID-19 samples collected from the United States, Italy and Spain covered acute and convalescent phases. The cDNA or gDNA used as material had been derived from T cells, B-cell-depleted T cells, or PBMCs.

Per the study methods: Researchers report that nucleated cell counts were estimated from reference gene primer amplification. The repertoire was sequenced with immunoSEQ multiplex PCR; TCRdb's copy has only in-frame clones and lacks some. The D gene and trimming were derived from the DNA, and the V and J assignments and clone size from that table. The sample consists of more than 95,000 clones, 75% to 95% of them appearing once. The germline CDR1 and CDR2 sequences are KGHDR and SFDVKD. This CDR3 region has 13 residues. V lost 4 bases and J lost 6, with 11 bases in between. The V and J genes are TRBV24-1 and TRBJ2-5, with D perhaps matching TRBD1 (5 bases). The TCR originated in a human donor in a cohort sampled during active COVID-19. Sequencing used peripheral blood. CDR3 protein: CATSEARAKTQYF. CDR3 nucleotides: TGTGCCACCAGTGAGGCCAGGGCCAAGACCCAGTACTTC.